The 18 T cell receptor beta chains presented below share a single source sample, sequenced in a study of cytomegalovirus exposure and HLA in healthy donors. The PCR employed 60 Vbeta primers together with 13 Jbeta primers. Profiling relied on immunoSEQ multiplex PCR, and the TCRdb table lists in-frame clones only, not all of them. The data show some 70,000 clones, less than 70% seen once. The sample comprised PBMCs. The receptors come from a woman aged 50 to 60 in good health and CMV-seronegative.

This chain uses TRBV7-2 with TRBJ1-5; D possibly corresponds to TRBD1 (5 bases). Germline assignment: CDR1 SGHTA and CDR2 FQGNSA. CDR3 length: 14 amino acids. Trimming pared 0 bases from V and 6 bases from J, leaving 9 bases between. Here the CDR3 DNA reads TGTGCCAGCAGCTTAGCCCACGGGGGTCAGCCCCAGCATTTT. Translation: CASSLAHGGQPQHF.

The chain links TRBV11-3 to TRBJ2-7; 8 positions agree with TRBD2. The CDR3 covers 15 residues. V lost 5 bases and J lost 4; bases outside the gene matches: 10. Germline V gene sequence: CDR1 SGHNT, CDR2 YENEEA. This CDR3 reads CASSQSPGGGYEQYF. Here the CDR3 DNA reads TGTGCCAGCAGCCAATCCCCGGGCGGGGGGTACGAGCAGTACTTC.

This clone was seen only a few times. The chain recombines TRBV9 with TRBJ2-1; D perhaps matches TRBD2 (5 bases). This CDR3 region has 15 residues. V was clipped by 4 bases and J by 0 bases, with 11 bases between them. Germline V lookup: CDR1 SGDLS, CDR2 YYNGEE. The CDR3 DNA follows: TGTGCCAGCAGCCCTGCCGCGGGCTCCTACAATGAGCAGTTCTTC. This gives the protein CASSPAAGSYNEQFF.

The V and J genes are TRBV15 and TRBJ2-7, with a possible D match to TRBD2 (6 bases). This CDR3 is 16 amino acids long. The germline gives CDR1 LNHNV, CDR2 YYDKDF (reference sequence). Deletions cut 4 bases from V and 6 bases from J, with 22 bases between. The CDR3 DNA reads as TGTGCCACCAGCACTTCCCATTGGCGGGGACTCGGCGAGCAGTACTTC. Translation gives CATSTSHWRGLGEQYF.

V is TRBV7-8 and J is TRBJ1-5, with TRBD1 matching 7 bases. The CDR3 consists of 17 residues. CDR1 and CDR2 (germline): SGHVS, FQNEAQ. V lost 1 base to trimming and J lost 6 bases; unmatched junction nucleotides: 12. Here the CDR3 DNA reads TGTGCCAGCAGCTTAGAAGGGAAGGGGGCATTTTTTCAGCCCCAGCATTTT. It encodes CASSLEGKGAFFQPQHF.

The chain employs TRBV5-1 and TRBJ2-2; 11 nucleotides agree with TRBD2. With 3 bases clipped from V and 2 bases from J, the junction kept 3 bases outside the gene matches. This CDR3 has 16 residues. Per germline, CDR1 SGHRS and CDR2 YFSETQ. The CDR3 sequence is CASSSRLAGNTGELFF. The CDR3 DNA follows: TGCGCCAGCAGCTCCCGACTAGCGGGAAACACCGGGGAGCTGTTTTTT.

The rearrangement links TRBV5-1 to TRBJ2-7; 9 nucleotides agree with TRBD1. The CDR3 length is 14 residues. Per the germline V gene, CDR1 is SGHRS and CDR2 is YFSETQ. Germline trimming cut 4 bases from V and 6 bases from J; bases unmatched to any gene: 8. CDR3 sequence: CASSPGTGLREQYF. In DNA, the CDR3 is TGCGCCAGCAGCCCCGGGACAGGGTTGCGCGAGCAGTACTTC.

This chain connects TRBV20-1 to TRBJ1-1; D not resolved. V lost 6 bases and J lost 4, with 9 bases in between. This CDR3 region has 11 residues. Germline loops: CDR1 DFQATT, CDR2 SNEGSKA (reference sequence). The CDR3 DNA reads TGCAGTGCCCGGTCCGTCACTGAAGCTTTCTTT. This codes for CSARSVTEAFF.

The rearrangement uses TRBV27 and TRBJ1-1; TRBD1 matches at 9 bases. Germline assignment: CDR1 MNHEY and CDR2 SMNVEV (reference sequence). V gave up 3 bases and J gave up 5 bases; unmatched junction bases: 4. The CDR3 runs to 14 residues. CDR3 in DNA: TGTGCCAGCAGTTTTACAGGGGGCCGTACTGAAGCTTTCTTT. As protein: CASSFTGGRTEAFF.

The chain joins TRBV28 to TRBJ1-1; D call uncertain. Germline V gives CDR1 MDHEN, CDR2 SYDVKM. The V gene lost 4 bases and the J gene lost 11 bases, with 14 bases spanning the gap. The length of the CDR3 is 12 residues. The CDR3 is CASSSLRDGAFF. The DNA of the CDR3 is TGTGCCAGCAGTTCCCTGCGAGACGGGGCTTTCTTT.

The rearrangement joins TRBV28 to TRBJ2-3; a possible D gene is TRBD1 (6 bases). The CDR3 spans 16 residues. The V end lost 2 bases, the J end lost 4 bases, and 16 bases lay between the germline ends. In germline, CDR1 is MDHEN, CDR2 SYDVKM. The CDR3 reads CASSLLSAGVSDTQYF. The DNA for the CDR3 is TGTGCCAGCAGTTTACTTTCGGCAGGGGTTTCAGATACGCAGTATTTT.

The chain joins TRBV27 to TRBJ2-1; TRBD1 aligns across 9 bases. J gave up 14 bases and V 0 bases, and 5 bases lay outside the gene matches. The CDR3 spans 13 residues. CDR1 is MNHEY and CDR2 is SMNVEV in the germline V gene (reference sequence). CDR3 in amino acids: CASSLSGQGIKFF. CDR3 DNA: TGTGCCAGCAGTTTATCTGGACAGGGGATAAAGTTCTTC.

The gene calls are TRBV2 and TRBJ2-5; 7 nucleotides agree with TRBD1. The V gene end was trimmed by 8 bases and the J gene end by 5 bases; junction bases not matched to a gene: 14. The germline CDR1 and CDR2 sequences are SNHLY and FYNNEI. There are 15 residues in the CDR3. The CDR3 spells CASGGAGGMSETQYF. The CDR3 DNA reads TGTGCCAGCGGTGGGGCAGGGGGAATGTCGGAGACCCAGTACTTC.

J is TRBJ2-4 and V is TRBV2, with D possibly matching TRBD1 (5 bases). The germline V gene encodes CDR1 SNHLY and CDR2 FYNNEI. The CDR3 consists of 15 residues. Trimming took off 5 bases at V and 1 base at J, with 12 bases between the two ends. This CDR3 is CASSPGFGAKNIQYF. Here the CDR3 DNA reads TGTGCCAGCAGTCCAGGGTTCGGGGCCAAAAACATTCAGTACTTC.

The CDR3 DNA reads as TGTGCCAGCAGTTTAGCTAGCGGGAGGGGTCGGGTTCGGTTCTTC. Translation: CASSLASGRGRVRFF. The J gene is TRBJ2-1, the V gene TRBV28; 12 nucleotides align to TRBD2. After removal of 2 bases from V and 15 bases from J, the junction contained 11 bases not matched to a gene. Germline CDR1 reads MDHEN; CDR2 reads SYDVKM. The CDR3 loop spans 15 amino acids.

V usage is TRBV10-3 and J usage is TRBJ2-1, with D hard to call. The CDR3 is 14 amino acids. Trimming cost V 0 bases and J 4 bases, with 7 bases left between them. CDR1 and CDR2 from the germline V gene are ENHRY and SYGVKD. The CDR3 coding sequence is TGTGCCATCAGTGAGTCGTCCGAGTACAATGAGCAGTTCTTC. This translates into CAISESSEYNEQFF.

CDR3 amino acids: CASSSQGKETQYF. The CDR3 DNA reads as TGCGCCAGCAGCTCCCAGGGGAAAGAGACCCAGTACTTC. The chain recombines TRBV5-1 with TRBJ2-5; the D gene is possibly TRBD1 (6 bases). CDR1 and CDR2 (germline): SGHRS, YFSETQ. This CDR3 is built from 13 residues. Trimming pared 3 bases from V and 3 bases from J, leaving 9 bases between. Looking up the rest from reference TRBV5-1 and TRBJ2-5 gives the full variable domain: KAGVTQTPRYLIKTRGQQVTLSCSPISGHRSVSWYQQTPGQGLQFLFEYFSETQRNKGNFPGRFSGRQFSNSRSEMNVSTLELGDSALYLCASSSQGKETQYFGPGTRLLVL.

The V call is TRBV10-3, the J call TRBJ2-1; 10 bases map to TRBD2. Germline loops: CDR1 ENHRY, CDR2 SYGVKD. The V gene end was trimmed by 8 bases and the J gene end by 3 bases; junction bases not matched to a gene: 7. CDR3 length: 15 residues. CDR3 loop: CAIGGPSGSYNEQFF. CDR3 nucleotide sequence: TGTGCCATCGGGGGTCCTAGCGGGAGCTACAATGAGCAGTTCTTC.